This T cell receptor (beta chain) was captured in a study of T cell clonotyping in hematopoietic cell transplantation. Study at large: Pretransplant recipient samples were taken after cytoreduction.

Time point of the sample: recipient sample about 28 days before transplant, after cytoreduction. The CDR3 spans 18 residues. The trim removed 0 bases at V and 2 bases at J, leaving 4 bases unmatched. The germline CDR1 and CDR2 sequences are LNHDA and SQIVND (reference sequence). Repertoires were generated with immunoSEQ multiplex PCR, while TCRdb's copy carries only in-frame clones and drops some. The sample lists tens of thousands of clones; roughly 85% were seen once. The study, taken as a whole, reports: Pathologically expanded recipient clonotypes increased progressively from day 30 to day 180 as diversity fell. At the given depth, recipient repertoires were over 95% de novo clonotypes. Higher Inverse Simpson Index values in graft donor and pretransplant recipient predicted broader posttransplant TCR diversity.

Regarding this clone: The antigen remains unidentified.

The sample here was peripheral blood mononuclear cells, taken before stem cell transplant. The receptor was isolated from a man aged 55 to 70 with acute myeloid leukemia. Some clones in this sample may be carry-over from other donors' samples. The chain joins TRBV19 to TRBJ2-1; 13 positions match TRBD2. The CDR3 here is CASSIDRTSGGPYNEQFF. Written as DNA, the CDR3 is TGTGCCAGTAGTATAGACAGGACTAGCGGGGGACCCTACAATGAGCAGTTCTTC.